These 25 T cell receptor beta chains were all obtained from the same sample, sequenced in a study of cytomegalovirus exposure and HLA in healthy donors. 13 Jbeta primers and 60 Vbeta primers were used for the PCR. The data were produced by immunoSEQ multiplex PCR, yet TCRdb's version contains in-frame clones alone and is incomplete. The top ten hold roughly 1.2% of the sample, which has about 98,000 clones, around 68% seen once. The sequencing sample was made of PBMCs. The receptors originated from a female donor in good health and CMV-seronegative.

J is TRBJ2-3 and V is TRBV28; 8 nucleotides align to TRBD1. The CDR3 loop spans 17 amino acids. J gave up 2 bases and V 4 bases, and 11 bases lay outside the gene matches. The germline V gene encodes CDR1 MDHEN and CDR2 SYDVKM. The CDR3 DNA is TGTGCCAGCAGTTCCCCTCCCGGGACAGGCACCACAGATACGCAGTATTTT. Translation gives CASSSPPGTGTTDTQYF.

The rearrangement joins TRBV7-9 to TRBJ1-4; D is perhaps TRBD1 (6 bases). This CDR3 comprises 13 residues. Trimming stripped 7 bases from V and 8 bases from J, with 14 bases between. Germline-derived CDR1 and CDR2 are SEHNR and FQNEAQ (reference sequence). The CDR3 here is CASTSGGGEKLFF. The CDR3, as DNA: TGTGCCAGCACTTCTGGGGGGGGCGAAAAACTGTTTTTT.

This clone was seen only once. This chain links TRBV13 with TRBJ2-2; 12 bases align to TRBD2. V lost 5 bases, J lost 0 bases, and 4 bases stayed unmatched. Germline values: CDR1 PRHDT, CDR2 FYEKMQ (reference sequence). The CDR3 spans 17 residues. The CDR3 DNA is TGTGCCAGCAGCGCTTCTAGCGGGGGGGCGAACACCGGGGAGCTGTTTTTT. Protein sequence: CASSASSGGANTGELFF.

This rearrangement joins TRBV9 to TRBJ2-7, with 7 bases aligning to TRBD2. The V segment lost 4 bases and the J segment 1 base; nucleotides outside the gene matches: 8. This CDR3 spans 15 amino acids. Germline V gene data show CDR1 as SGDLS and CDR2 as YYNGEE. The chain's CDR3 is CASSPEAGFSYEQYF. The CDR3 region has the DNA TGTGCCAGCAGCCCCGAAGCGGGATTTTCCTACGAGCAGTACTTC.

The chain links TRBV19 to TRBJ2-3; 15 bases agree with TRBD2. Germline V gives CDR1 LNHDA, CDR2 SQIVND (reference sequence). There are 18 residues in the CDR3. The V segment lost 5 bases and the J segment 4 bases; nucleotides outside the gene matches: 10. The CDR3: CASSSGTSGRKGSDTQYF. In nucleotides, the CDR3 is TGTGCCAGTAGTTCCGGGACTAGCGGGAGGAAGGGATCAGATACGCAGTATTTT. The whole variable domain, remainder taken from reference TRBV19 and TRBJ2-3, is DGGITQSPKYLFRKEGQNVTLSCEQNLNHDAMYWYRQDPGQGLRLIYYSQIVNDFQKGDIAEGYSVSREKKESFPLTVTSAQKNPTAFYLCASSSGTSGRKGSDTQYFGPGTRLTVL.

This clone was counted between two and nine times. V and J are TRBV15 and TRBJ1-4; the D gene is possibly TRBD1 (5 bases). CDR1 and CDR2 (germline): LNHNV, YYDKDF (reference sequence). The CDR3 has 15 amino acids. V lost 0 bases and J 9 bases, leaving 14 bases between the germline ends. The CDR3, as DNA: TGTGCCACCAGCAGAGATCAGCAGGGTTTCCAAAAACTGTTTTTT. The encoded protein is CATSRDQQGFQKLFF.

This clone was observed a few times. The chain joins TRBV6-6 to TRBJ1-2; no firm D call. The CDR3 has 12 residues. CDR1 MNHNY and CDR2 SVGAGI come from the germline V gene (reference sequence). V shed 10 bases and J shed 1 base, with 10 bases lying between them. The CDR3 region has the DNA TGTGCCACCCTACCTAGTAACTATGGCTACACCTTC. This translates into CATLPSNYGYTF.

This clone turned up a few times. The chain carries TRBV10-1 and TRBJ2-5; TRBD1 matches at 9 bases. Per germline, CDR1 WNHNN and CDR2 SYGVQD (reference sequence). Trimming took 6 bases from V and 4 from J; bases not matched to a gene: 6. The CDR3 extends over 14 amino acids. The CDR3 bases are TGCGCCAGCAGCAGGGACAGGGCGGGAGAGACCCAGTACTTC. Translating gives CASSRDRAGETQYF.

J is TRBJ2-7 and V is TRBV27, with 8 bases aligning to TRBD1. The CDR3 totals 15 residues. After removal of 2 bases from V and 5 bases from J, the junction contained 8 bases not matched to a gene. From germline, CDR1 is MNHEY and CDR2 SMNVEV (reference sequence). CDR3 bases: TGTGCCAGCAGTTTAGGGAACAGGGGGATCAACGAGCAGTACTTC. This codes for CASSLGNRGINEQYF.

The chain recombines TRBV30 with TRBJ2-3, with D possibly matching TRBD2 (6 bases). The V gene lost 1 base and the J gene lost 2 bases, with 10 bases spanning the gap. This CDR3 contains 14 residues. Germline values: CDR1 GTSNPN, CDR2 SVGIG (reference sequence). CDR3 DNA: TGTGCCTGGAGTGGGGGAGGCACCACAGATACGCAGTATTTT. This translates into CAWSGGGTTDTQYF.

CDR3 sequence reads: CATSRDLEANEQYF. The CDR3 nucleotides read TGTGCCACCAGCAGAGATCTAGAGGCCAACGAGCAGTACTTC. The rearrangement joins TRBV15 to TRBJ2-7; D gene ambiguous. The ends were cut back, 0 bases at V and 5 bases at J, with 11 bases in the middle. The CDR3 is 14 residues long. Germline CDR1 and CDR2: LNHNV and YYDKDF (reference sequence).

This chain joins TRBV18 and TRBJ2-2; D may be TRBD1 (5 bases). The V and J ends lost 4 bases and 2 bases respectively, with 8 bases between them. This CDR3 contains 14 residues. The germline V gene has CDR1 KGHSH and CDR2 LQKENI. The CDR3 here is CASSQGLNTGELFF. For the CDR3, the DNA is TGTGCCAGCTCACAGGGGCTCAACACCGGGGAGCTGTTTTTT.

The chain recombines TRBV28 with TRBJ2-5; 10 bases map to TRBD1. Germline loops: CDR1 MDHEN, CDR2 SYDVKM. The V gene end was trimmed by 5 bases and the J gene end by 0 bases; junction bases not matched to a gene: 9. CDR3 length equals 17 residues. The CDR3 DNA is TGTGCCAGCAGTCCCCAAATGGGACAGGGGAACCAAGAGACCCAGTACTTC. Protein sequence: CASSPQMGQGNQETQYF.

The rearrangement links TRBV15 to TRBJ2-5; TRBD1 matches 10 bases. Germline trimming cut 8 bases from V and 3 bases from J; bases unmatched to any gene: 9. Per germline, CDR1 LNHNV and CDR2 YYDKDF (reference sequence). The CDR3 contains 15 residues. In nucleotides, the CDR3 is TGTGCCACCGTAAACCGGGACAGGGGCGAAGAGACCCAGTACTTC. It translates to CATVNRDRGEETQYF.

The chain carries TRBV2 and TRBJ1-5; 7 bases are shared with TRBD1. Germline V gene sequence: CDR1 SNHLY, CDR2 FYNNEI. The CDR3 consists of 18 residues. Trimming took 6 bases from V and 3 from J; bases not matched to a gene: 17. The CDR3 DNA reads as TGTGCCAGCAGGAATGGCGGGGACAGTCGGGGGTTCAATCAGCCCCAGCATTTT. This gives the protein CASRNGGDSRGFNQPQHF.

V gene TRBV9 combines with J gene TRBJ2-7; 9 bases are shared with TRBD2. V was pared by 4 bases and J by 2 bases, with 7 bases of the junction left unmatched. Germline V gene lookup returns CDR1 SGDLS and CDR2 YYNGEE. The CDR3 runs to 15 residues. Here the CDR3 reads CASSQQGGRAYEQYF. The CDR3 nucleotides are TGTGCCAGCAGCCAGCAAGGCGGGAGGGCCTACGAGCAGTACTTC. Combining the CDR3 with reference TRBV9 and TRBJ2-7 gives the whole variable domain DSGVTQTPKHLITATGQRVTLRCSPRSGDLSVYWYQQSLDQGLQFLIQYYNGEERAKGNILERFSAQQFPDLHSELNLSSLELGDSALYFCASSQQGGRAYEQYFGPGTRLTVT.

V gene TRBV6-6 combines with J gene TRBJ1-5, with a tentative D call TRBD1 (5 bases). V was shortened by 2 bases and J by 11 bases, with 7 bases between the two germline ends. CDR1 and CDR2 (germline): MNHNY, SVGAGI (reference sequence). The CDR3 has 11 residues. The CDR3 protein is CASSYGGTQHF. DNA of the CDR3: TGTGCCAGCAGTTACGGGGGGACCCAGCATTTT.

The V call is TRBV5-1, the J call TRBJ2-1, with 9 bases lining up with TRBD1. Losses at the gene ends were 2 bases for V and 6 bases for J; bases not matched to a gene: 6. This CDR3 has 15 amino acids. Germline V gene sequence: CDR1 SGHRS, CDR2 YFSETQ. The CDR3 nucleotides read TGCGCCAGCAGCTTCACAGGGGGCGCTGGCAATGAGCAGTTCTTC. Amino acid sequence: CASSFTGGAGNEQFF.

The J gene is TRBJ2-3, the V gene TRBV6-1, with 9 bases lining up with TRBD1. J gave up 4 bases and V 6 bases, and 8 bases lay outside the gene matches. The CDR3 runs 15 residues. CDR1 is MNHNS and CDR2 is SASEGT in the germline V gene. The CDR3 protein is CASREGQGEADTQYF. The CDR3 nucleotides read TGTGCCAGCAGGGAGGGACAGGGTGAGGCAGATACGCAGTATTTT.

The CDR3 sequence is CASSLGQGTWNTEAFF. In DNA, the CDR3 is TGTGCCAGCAGCCTTGGACAGGGAACCTGGAACACTGAAGCTTTCTTT. The rearrangement links TRBV7-9 to TRBJ1-1; TRBD1 matches 8 bases. CDR1 and CDR2 from the germline V gene are SEHNR and FQNEAQ (reference sequence). The CDR3 contains 16 residues. V trimming: 5 bases; J trimming: 1 base; junction bases outside the gene matches: 9.

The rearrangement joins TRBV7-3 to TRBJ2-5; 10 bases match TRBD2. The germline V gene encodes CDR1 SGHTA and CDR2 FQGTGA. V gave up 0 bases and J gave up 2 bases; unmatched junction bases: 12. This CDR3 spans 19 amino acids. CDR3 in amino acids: CASSLTGGILAGEQETQYF. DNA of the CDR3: TGTGCCAGCAGCTTAACGGGTGGGATTCTAGCGGGAGAGCAAGAGACCCAGTACTTC.

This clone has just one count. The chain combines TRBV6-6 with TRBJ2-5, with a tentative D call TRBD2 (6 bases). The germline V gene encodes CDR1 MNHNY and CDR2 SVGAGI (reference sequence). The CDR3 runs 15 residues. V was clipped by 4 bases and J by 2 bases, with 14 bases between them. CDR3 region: CASSLAGGRQETQYF. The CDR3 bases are TGTGCCAGCAGTTTGGCCGGAGGGCGGCAAGAGACCCAGTACTTC.

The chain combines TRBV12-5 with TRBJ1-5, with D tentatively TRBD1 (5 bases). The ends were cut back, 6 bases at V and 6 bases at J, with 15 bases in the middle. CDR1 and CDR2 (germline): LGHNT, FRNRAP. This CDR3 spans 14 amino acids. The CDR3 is CASGPGQGGQPQHF. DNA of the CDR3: TGTGCTAGTGGCCCCGGGCAGGGTGGTCAGCCCCAGCATTTT.

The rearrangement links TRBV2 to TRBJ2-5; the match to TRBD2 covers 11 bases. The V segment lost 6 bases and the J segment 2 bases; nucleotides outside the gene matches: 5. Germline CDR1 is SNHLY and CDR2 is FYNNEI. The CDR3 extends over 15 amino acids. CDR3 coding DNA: TGTGCCAGCAGGGCCGGGACTAGCGGACAAGAGACCCAGTACTTC. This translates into CASRAGTSGQETQYF.

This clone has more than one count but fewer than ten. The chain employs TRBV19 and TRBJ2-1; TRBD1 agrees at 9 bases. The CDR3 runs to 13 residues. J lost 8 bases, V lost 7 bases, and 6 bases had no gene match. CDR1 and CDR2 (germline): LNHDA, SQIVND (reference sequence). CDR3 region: CASKGTGRDEQFF. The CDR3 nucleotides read TGTGCCAGTAAGGGGACAGGGCGGGATGAGCAGTTCTTC. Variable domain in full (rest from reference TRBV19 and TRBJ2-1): DGGITQSPKYLFRKEGQNVTLSCEQNLNHDAMYWYRQDPGQGLRLIYYSQIVNDFQKGDIAEGYSVSREKKESFPLTVTSAQKNPTAFYLCASKGTGRDEQFFGPGTRLTVL.